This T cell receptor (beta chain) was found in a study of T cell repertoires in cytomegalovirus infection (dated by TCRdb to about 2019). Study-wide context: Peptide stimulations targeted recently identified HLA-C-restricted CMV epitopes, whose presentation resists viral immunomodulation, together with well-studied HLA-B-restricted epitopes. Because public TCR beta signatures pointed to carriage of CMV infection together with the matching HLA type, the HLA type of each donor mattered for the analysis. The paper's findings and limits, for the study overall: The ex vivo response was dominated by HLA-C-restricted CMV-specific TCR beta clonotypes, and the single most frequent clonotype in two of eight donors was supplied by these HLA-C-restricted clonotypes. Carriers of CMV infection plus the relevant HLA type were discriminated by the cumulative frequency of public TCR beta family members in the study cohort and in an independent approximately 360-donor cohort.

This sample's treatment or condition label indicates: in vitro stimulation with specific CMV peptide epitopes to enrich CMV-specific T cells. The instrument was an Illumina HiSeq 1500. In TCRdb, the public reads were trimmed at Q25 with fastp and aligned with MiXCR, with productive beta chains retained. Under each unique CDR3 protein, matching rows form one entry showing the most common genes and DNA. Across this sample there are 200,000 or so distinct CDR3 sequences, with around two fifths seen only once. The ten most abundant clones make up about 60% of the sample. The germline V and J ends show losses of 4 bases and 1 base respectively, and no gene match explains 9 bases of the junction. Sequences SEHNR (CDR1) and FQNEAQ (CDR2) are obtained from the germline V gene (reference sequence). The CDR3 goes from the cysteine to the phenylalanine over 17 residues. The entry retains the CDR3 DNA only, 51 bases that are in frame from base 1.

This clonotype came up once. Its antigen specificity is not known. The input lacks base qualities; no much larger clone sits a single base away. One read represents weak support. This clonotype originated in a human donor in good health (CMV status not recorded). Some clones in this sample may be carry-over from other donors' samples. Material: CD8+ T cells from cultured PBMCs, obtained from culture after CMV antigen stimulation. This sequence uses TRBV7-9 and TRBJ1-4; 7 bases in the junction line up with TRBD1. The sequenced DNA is TGTGCCAGCAGCTCCCGGACAGGAGACCTAACTAATGAAAAACTGTTTTTT. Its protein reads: CASSSRTGDLTNEKLFF.